Below, one T cell receptor (beta chain) is given with its context. This specimen comes from a study of shared clonotypes between healthy human individuals. In germline, CDR1 is MGHDK, CDR2 SYGVNS. The CDR3 runs 16 residues. V trimming: 4 bases; J trimming: 6 bases; junction bases outside the gene matches: 11. There were only Caucasian adults among the donors, and all lived in Nashville, Tennessee. Measured with immunoSEQ multiplex PCR; TCRdb has only the in-frame clones, and not every one. This table has approximately 350,000 clones, 74% appearing once. This chain uses TRBV25-1 with TRBJ1-4; TRBD1 matches 7 bases. Sequencing input: memory CD4+ T cells sorted from blood. Subset specified: CD45RA-negative fraction. This sequence was found in a man aged 25 to 45 in good health. DNA for the CDR3: TGTGCCAGCAGTGGGCGACAGGGCGGCTTTCATGAAAAACTGTTTTTT. This encodes CASSGRQGGFHEKLFF.